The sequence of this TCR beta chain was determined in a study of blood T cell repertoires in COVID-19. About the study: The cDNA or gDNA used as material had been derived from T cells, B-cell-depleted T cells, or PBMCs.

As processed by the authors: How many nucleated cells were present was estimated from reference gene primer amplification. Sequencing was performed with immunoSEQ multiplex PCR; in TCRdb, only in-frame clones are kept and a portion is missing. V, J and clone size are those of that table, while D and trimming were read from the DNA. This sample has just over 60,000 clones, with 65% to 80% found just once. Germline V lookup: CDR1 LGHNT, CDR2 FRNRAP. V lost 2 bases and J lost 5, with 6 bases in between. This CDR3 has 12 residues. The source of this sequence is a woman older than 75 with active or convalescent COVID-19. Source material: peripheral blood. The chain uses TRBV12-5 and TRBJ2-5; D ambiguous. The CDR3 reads CASGLTVETQYF. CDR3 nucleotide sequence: TGTGCTAGTGGTTTGACAGTTGAGACCCAGTACTTC.